This entry concerns a single T cell receptor (beta chain). Each donor gave about 9.3 milliliters of peripheral blood. The authors extracted at least 5 micrograms of total RNA per sample. Sample-barcoded 5' priming and a J-beta primer mix drove a second PCR of 7 to 11 cycles. TCRdb re-derived calls from the 5' RACE reads in MiXCR, one entry per CDR3 protein. This sample carries 750,000 to 950,000 distinct CDR3 sequences, just under 30% of them seen once, and the ten largest clones take around 9.6%. These data belong to a study of blood T cells in healthy people across ages. These sequences were also reported in another study, on T cells of mothers and their children. That source reports: Three healthy Caucasian mothers, along with their six children, served as the donors. Reads recorded for TCR beta CDR3 numbered over 9.5 million per mother and several million per child.

The receptor was derived from a woman in her forties in good health. Sequencing was done on a sample of blood.

DNA for the CDR3: TGTGCCAGCAGCCCTTGGGGCAGAGGTTCACCCCTCCACTTT. It yields the protein CASSPWGRGSPLHF. The rearrangement links TRBV14 to TRBJ1-6, with D perhaps matching TRBD1 (5 bases). From germline, CDR1 is SGHDN and CDR2 FVKESK. The CDR3 totals 14 residues. V lost 4 bases and J lost 9, with 13 bases in between.